Listed below are T cell receptor beta chains from one sample, sequenced in a study of T cell repertoires in cytomegalovirus infection. TCRdb itself ran the reads through MiXCR, one entry per CDR3 protein. The sample has around 230,000 distinct CDR3 sequences, 6.5% seen once. Sequencing was done on a sample of PBMCs. These receptors all come from a human donor in good health (CMV status not recorded). Some clones in this sample may be carry-over from other donors' samples. CDR3s include the opening cysteine and the closing phenylalanine or tryptophan. D genes are given only for firm matches. A clone size is listed for some rows: how often the clone was seen (once, few, many), or a class if it is expanded.

V gene	clone size	D gene	J gene	CDR3 DNA	CDR3 protein
TRBV29-1	many	-	TRBJ2-2	TGCAGCGTTTCGGGGGCCGTCAACACCGGGGAGCTGTTTTTT	CSVSGAVNTGELFF
TRBV7-2	many	-	TRBJ2-1	TGTGCCAGCAGCTTTGCCGGGACTCTTAACTACAATGAGCAGTTCTTC	CASSFAGTLNYNEQFF
TRBV4-2	many	-	TRBJ2-1	TGTGCCAGCAGCCAAGATGGGTTAGTGGGCAATGAGCAGTTCTTC	CASSQDGLVGNEQFF
TRBV29-1	many	TRBD2	TRBJ2-5	TGCAGCGCGGCGGACGGGGGGACGCAAGAGACCCAGTACTTC	CSAADGGTQETQYF
TRBV9	many	TRBD1	TRBJ1-1	TGTGCCAGCAGCGACCGGGACAGGGAAATGAACACTGAAGCTTTCTTT	CASSDRDREMNTEAFF
TRBV2	once	-	TRBJ2-1	TGTGCCAGCAGTGAGAGTAGCGGAGCCTACAATGAGCAGTTCTTC	CASSESSGAYNEQFF
TRBV7-8	many	-	TRBJ2-6	TGTGCCAGCAGCTCCAGGGAACACTCTGGGGCCAACGTCCTGACTTTC	CASSSREHSGANVLTF
TRBV9	many	TRBD2	TRBJ2-1	TGTGCCAGCAGCGGCCCTCGGACTAGCGGGGTTGGAGGAGCCTACAATGAGCAGTTCTTC	CASSGPRTSGVGGAYNEQFF
TRBV29-1	many	TRBD1	TRBJ1-1	TGCAGCGTTCGAGCAGGACAGGGAATCACTGAAGCTTTCTTT	CSVRAGQGITEAFF
TRBV6-2/TRBV6-3	many	-	TRBJ2-7	TGTGCCAGCACCTCCGGGACAACCGGATACGAGCAGTACTTC	CASTSGTTGYEQYF
TRBV7-2	many	-	TRBJ1-4	TGTGCCAGCAGCTTAGCCCGGGCGGGCTACCGAAAACTGTTTTTT	CASSLARAGYRKLFF
TRBV14	many	-	TRBJ2-3	TGTGCCAGCAGCCAGGCCTGGGGAAGCACAGATACGCAGTATTTT	CASSQAWGSTDTQYF
TRBV5-1	many	TRBD2	TRBJ2-1	TGCGCCAGCAGAAGACTAGCGGGGAACAATGAGCAGTTCTTC	CASRRLAGNNEQFF
TRBV15	many	-	TRBJ2-2	TGTGCCACCAGCCTTTCTTATGACAGTACGAACACCGGGGAGCTGTTTTTT	CATSLSYDSTNTGELFF
TRBV10-3	many	-	TRBJ2-2	TGTGCCATCAGTGAACAGGGAATGAACACCGGGGAGCTGTTTTTT	CAISEQGMNTGELFF
TRBV28	-	-	TRBJ1-2	TGTGCCAGCAGTTTTGGGGGCAGAGCTAACTATGGCTACACCTTC	CASSFGGRANYGYTF
TRBV7-9	many	-	TRBJ1-2	TGTGCCAGCACTACTCGGGGGACGGATGGCTACACCTTC	CASTTRGTDGYTF
TRBV7-2	many	TRBD2	TRBJ2-6	TGTGCCAGCAGCTTATTCGTCCGGGGGGCTGGGGCCAACGTCCTGACTTTC	CASSLFVRGAGANVLTF
TRBV6-1	many	-	TRBJ2-1	TGTGCCAGCAATTCGTTCAATGAGCAGTTCTTC	CASNSFNEQFF
TRBV5-4	many	-	TRBJ2-3	TGTGCCAGCAGCCCGGGATCTAAATGGGATACGCAGTATTTT	CASSPGSKWDTQYF
TRBV2	many	-	TRBJ1-4	TGTGCCAGCAGCCTCCGGGGGTTGCCTAATGAAAAACTGTTTTTT	CASSLRGLPNEKLFF
TRBV15	few	-	TRBJ2-4	TGTGCCACCAGCAGAGGGGTAGGGCAAAACATTCAGTACTTC	CATSRGVGQNIQYF
TRBV28	many	TRBD2	TRBJ2-3	TGTGCCAGCAGTGAATTTACTAGCGGGGGTCGGGATACGCAGTATTTT	CASSEFTSGGRDTQYF
TRBV7-2	many	TRBD1	TRBJ2-7	TGTGCCAGCAGCTCCCGGACAGGGATGTACGAGCAGTACTTC	CASSSRTGMYEQYF
TRBV5-1	many	TRBD1	TRBJ1-1	TGCGCCAGCAGCTCCGGGACAGGGGGCCGATGGGACACTGAAGCTTTCTTT	CASSSGTGGRWDTEAFF
TRBV30	many	-	TRBJ1-4	TGTGCCTGGTACCCGATCGGGGCAACTAATGAAAAACTGTTTTTT	CAWYPIGATNEKLFF
TRBV7-2	many	TRBD1	TRBJ1-3	TGTGCCAGCAGCTTCGCCCCGGGGACAGGAGTTTCTGGAAACACCATATATTTT	CASSFAPGTGVSGNTIYF
TRBV29-1	many	-	TRBJ1-3	TGCAGCGCCTCGACGGGGGTTAGCTCTGGAAACACCATATATTTT	CSASTGVSSGNTIYF
TRBV20-1	few	-	TRBJ2-5	TGCAGTGCTAGAGAACAGGGTGGAATGAGGGAGACCCAGTACTTC	CSAREQGGMRETQYF
TRBV30	-	TRBD1	TRBJ1-2	TGTGCCTGGAGTGGGGCCAGGGGGGGTTATGGCTACACCTTC	CAWSGARGGYGYTF
TRBV29-1	few	TRBD1	TRBJ2-2	TGCAGCGTCATAACGTTCGGGACAGAGTACACCGGGGAGCTGTTTTTT	CSVITFGTEYTGELFF
TRBV7-6	many	-	TRBJ1-1	TGTGCCAGCAGCTCGGGGCAGCGAGCTTTCTTT	CASSSGQRAFF
TRBV28	many	TRBD1	TRBJ1-5	TGTGCCAGCAGTTTCCTGGGACAGGGAGGCTTCAGCAATCAGCCCCAGCATTTT	CASSFLGQGGFSNQPQHF
TRBV28	many	-	TRBJ2-1	TGTGCCAGCACCCCGGACTCCAACTCCTACAATGAGCAGTTCTTC	CASTPDSNSYNEQFF
TRBV28	many	TRBD2	TRBJ2-3	TGTGCCAGCAGTTCACGACTAGCGGGGGGAAACACAGATACGCAGTATTTT	CASSSRLAGGNTDTQYF
TRBV20-1	many	-	TRBJ1-5	TGCAGTGCTTTCCCACCTCCGGGGGGCGAAAGTCAGCCCCAGCATTTT	CSAFPPPGGESQPQHF
TRBV20-1	few	TRBD1	TRBJ2-5	TGCAGTGCGCCGGACAGGGTTGAGACCCAGTACTTC	CSAPDRVETQYF
TRBV19	many	TRBD2	TRBJ2-3	TGTGCCAGTAGTATTGGGTCAGGGTGGGGGGGGGAGAATACGCAGTATTTT	CASSIGSGWGGENTQYF
TRBV7-2	many	-	TRBJ2-1	TGTGCCAGCAGCTCCACTTATTCTTGGAATGAGCAGTTCTTC	CASSSTYSWNEQFF
TRBV30	few	TRBD1	TRBJ1-1	TGTGCCTGGAGTGTAAGGGGGCTTTCGTCTGAAGCTTTCTTT	CAWSVRGLSSEAFF
TRBV5-4	-	TRBD2	TRBJ2-5	TGTGCCAGCAGCCCCGGGACTAGCGGTACGGAGACCCAGTACTTC	CASSPGTSGTETQYF
TRBV7-2	-	-	TRBJ2-2	TGTGCCAGCAGCTATATAGGATTCGGGGAGCTGTTTTTT	CASSYIGFGELFF
TRBV10-3	many	-	TRBJ1-1	TGTGCCATCAGTGAGATGGGAGCGAACACTGAAGCTTTCTTT	CAISEMGANTEAFF
TRBV5-1	few	TRBD1	TRBJ1-1	TGCGCCAGCAGCTTGGAAGGACAGGGGGTCACTGAAGCTTTCTTT	CASSLEGQGVTEAFF
TRBV7-9	many	-	TRBJ1-5	TGTGCCAGCAGCTTAAAGAACAATCAGCCCCAGCATTTT	CASSLKNNQPQHF
TRBV27	many	-	TRBJ1-2	TGTGCCAGCAGTTTCGACAGAGACTATGGCTACACCTTC	CASSFDRDYGYTF
TRBV18	many	TRBD1	TRBJ1-2	TGTGCCAGCTCACCACAGACAGGGGCGGATGGCTACACCTTC	CASSPQTGADGYTF
TRBV6-5	-	-	TRBJ2-2	TGTGCCAGCAGTGACTGGACAGCGAACACCGGGGAGCTGTTTTTT	CASSDWTANTGELFF
TRBV28	many	-	TRBJ1-5	TGTGCCAGCAGTCATGCACTTCGGGGTAGCAATCAGCCCCAGCATTTT	CASSHALRGSNQPQHF
TRBV6-2/TRBV6-3	many	TRBD1	TRBJ2-1	TGTGCCAGCAGTCATCCCGGGACAGGGGCGGCTGAGCAGTTCTTC	CASSHPGTGAAEQFF
TRBV20-1	medium-sized	-	TRBJ2-1	TGCAGTGCTCAAGAAAATGAGCAGTTCTTC	CSAQENEQFF
TRBV25-1	many	-	TRBJ1-6	TGTGCCAGCAGAACTGGGATAGATTCACCCCTCCACTTT	CASRTGIDSPLHF
TRBV29-1	many	TRBD1	TRBJ2-5	TGCAGCCCAAGGGGGCTAATGGGAGAGAGAGAGACCCAGTACTTC	CSPRGLMGERETQYF